One sample yielded the 25 T cell receptor beta chains listed below, sequenced in a study of T cell responses to AZD1222 COVID-19 vaccine. Sequenced by immunoSEQ multiplex PCR; TCRdb stores in-frame clones only, minus some. Of tens of thousands of clones in the sample, around 91% were seen once. Sequencing used peripheral blood, obtained 28 days after the second AZD1222 dose. These receptor sequences come from an adult who received the AZD1222 COVID-19 vaccine.

The chain has TRBV6-5 and TRBJ1-2, with unresolved D. This CDR3 has 15 residues. The V gene's germline CDR1 is MNHEY and CDR2 SVGAGI. V shed 7 bases and J shed 0 bases, with 15 bases lying between them. CDR3 loop: CASITLTTANYGYTF. CDR3 in DNA: TGTGCCAGCATTACCCTAACTACAGCTAACTATGGCTACACCTTC.

The chain recombines TRBV28 with TRBJ1-2; D is unresolved. This CDR3 spans 15 amino acids. Trimming pared 5 bases from V and 5 bases from J, leaving 18 bases between. In germline, CDR1 is MDHEN, CDR2 SYDVKM. CDR3 region: CASSPPFGEGYGYTF. The CDR3, as DNA: TGTGCCAGCAGTCCACCTTTCGGGGAGGGATATGGCTACACCTTC.

The genes are TRBV4-2 and TRBJ1-1, with 9 bases fitting TRBD1. This CDR3 has 16 residues. Germline CDR1 and CDR2: LGHNA and YNFKEQ. V trimming: 0 bases; J trimming: 3 bases; junction bases outside the gene matches: 5. CDR3 DNA: TGTGCCAGCAGCCAAGATAAAGGACAGGGGTACACTGAAGCTTTCTTT. Translation: CASSQDKGQGYTEAFF.

The V and J genes are TRBV5-4 and TRBJ1-1; the D gene is possibly TRBD1 (6 bases). The V gene lost 5 bases and the J gene lost 3 bases, with 14 bases spanning the gap. The CDR3 spans 14 residues. Germline CDR1 and CDR2: SGHNT and YYREEE (reference sequence). CDR3 DNA sequence: TGTGCCAGCAGTCCGGGGGGCGAGGACACTGAAGCTTTCTTT. Its protein is CASSPGGEDTEAFF.

The rearrangement links TRBV9 to TRBJ1-6, with a tentative D call TRBD1 (5 bases). Germline loops: CDR1 SGDLS, CDR2 YYNGEE. This CDR3 has 15 amino acids. The V end was cut by 4 bases, the J end by 8 bases, with 16 bases between. Here the CDR3 reads CASSPEGRRDSPLHF. CDR3 in DNA: TGTGCCAGCAGCCCTGAGGGACGGCGGGATTCACCCCTCCACTTT.

The chain is built from TRBV9 and TRBJ2-7; tentative D call: TRBD2 (5 bases). CDR3 length: 17 amino acids. Germline V gives CDR1 SGDLS, CDR2 YYNGEE. Trimming took 0 bases from V and 0 from J, leaving 16 bases between them. This CDR3 reads CASSVGAGPRSSYEQYF. The CDR3 DNA reads TGTGCCAGCAGCGTAGGGGCGGGCCCAAGGAGCTCCTACGAGCAGTACTTC.

This sequence joins TRBV10-3 and TRBJ1-2; D remains ambiguous. V was pared by 0 bases and J by 6 bases, with 11 bases between. CDR1 is ENHRY, CDR2 SYGVKD, per germline. CDR3 length equals 14 residues. The CDR3, as DNA: TGTGCCATCAGTGAGTCTGGGATTTCGGATGGCTACACCTTC. As protein: CAISESGISDGYTF.

The CDR3 is CASDLKGGTILNTEAFF. The CDR3 DNA reads TGTGCCAGCGACTTAAAAGGGGGGACAATTCTTAACACTGAAGCTTTCTTT. The chain uses TRBV5-8 and TRBJ1-1, with a weak D call TRBD1 (6 bases). V lost 7 bases and J 2 bases, leaving 24 bases between the germline ends. Germline V gives CDR1 SGHTS, CDR2 YDEGEE. CDR3 length equals 17 residues.

V gene TRBV30 combines with J gene TRBJ2-3; D unresolved. The CDR3 runs 11 residues. CDR1 is GTSNPN, CDR2 SVGIG, per germline (reference sequence). The V end was cut by 2 bases, the J end by 6 bases, with 6 bases between. The CDR3 here is CAWSPQDTQYF. CDR3 sequence (DNA): TGTGCCTGGAGTCCGCAGGATACGCAGTATTTT.

The chain couples TRBV12-2 to TRBJ1-4; the D call in the table, TRBD1, was not verified against the DNA. TRBV12-2 is classified as a pseudogene. The CDR3 is 20 residues long. The CDR3 nucleotides read TGTGCAAGTCGCTTACATAGGAGACAAACCCAACCCCTTGGACAGGGGAAACTGTTTTTT. Translated: CASRLHRRQTQPLGQGKLFF.

The chain employs TRBV9 and TRBJ1-2; D unresolved. V lost 4 bases and J 8 bases, leaving 9 bases between the germline ends. CDR3 size: 11 residues. CDR1 and CDR2 from the germline V gene are SGDLS and YYNGEE. The CDR3 DNA follows: TGTGCCAGCAGCATCGGTCAAGGCTACACCTTC. Translated: CASSIGQGYTF. The full variable domain, its missing parts supplied by reference TRBV9 and TRBJ1-2, is DSGVTQTPKHLITATGQRVTLRCSPRSGDLSVYWYQQSLDQGLQFLIQYYNGEERAKGNILERFSAQQFPDLHSELNLSSLELGDSALYFCASSIGQGYTFGSGTRLTVV.

This rearrangement joins TRBV12-5 to TRBJ2-1; D not resolved. The CDR3 runs 11 residues. V dropped 2 bases and J dropped 7 bases, with 3 bases sitting between them. CDR1 and CDR2 (germline): LGHNT, FRNRAP. In DNA, the CDR3 is TGTGCTAGTGGTTTGTTTAATGAGCAGTTCTTC. This gives the protein CASGLFNEQFF.

The chain recombines TRBV7-9 with TRBJ1-5, with D tentatively TRBD1 (5 bases). The CDR3 is 16 amino acids. Germline CDR1 and CDR2: SEHNR and FQNEAQ (reference sequence). The germline V and J ends were trimmed by 0 bases and 4 bases, with 13 bases remaining between them. The DNA of the CDR3 is TGTGCCAGCAGCTTAGCGCTGTCAGGGTGGAATCAGCCCCAGCATTTT. Its translation is CASSLALSGWNQPQHF.

The J gene is TRBJ1-1, the V gene TRBV4-2, with unresolved D. Germline CDR1 LGHNA, CDR2 YNFKEQ. V was clipped by 1 base and J by 0 bases, with 12 bases between them. The CDR3 consists of 16 residues. CDR3 residues: CASSQVSGALNTEAFF. CDR3 sequence (DNA): TGTGCCAGCAGCCAAGTTTCGGGAGCCTTGAACACTGAAGCTTTCTTT.

The V call is TRBV6-5, the J call TRBJ1-3; 7 bases are a match to TRBD1. The CDR3 consists of 14 residues. CDR1 is MNHEY, CDR2 SVGAGI, per germline. J lost 4 bases, V lost 6 bases, and 6 bases had no gene match. This CDR3 reads CASSPTGQGNTIYF. CDR3 nucleotides: TGTGCCAGCAGCCCGACAGGGCAGGGAAACACCATATATTTT.

The V call is TRBV10-3, the J call TRBJ2-7; D may be TRBD1 (6 bases). Germline V gene lookup returns CDR1 ENHRY and CDR2 SYGVKD. The V end was cut by 10 bases, the J end by 4 bases, with 11 bases between. The CDR3 totals 11 residues. The CDR3, as DNA: TGTGCCACTCAACAGGGATACGAGCAGTACTTC. Translating gives CATQQGYEQYF.

This clone occurred a few times. The rearrangement uses TRBV6-6 and TRBJ2-7; 7 positions agree with TRBD1. This CDR3 has 14 amino acids. Trimming removed 6 bases from V and 8 bases from J; junction bases left unmatched: 13. Looked up from germline, CDR1 is MNHNY and CDR2 is SVGAGI (reference sequence). The CDR3: CASSDAPDRAQQYF. DNA of the CDR3: TGTGCCAGCAGCGACGCCCCCGACAGGGCCCAGCAGTACTTC.

This clone showed up just a few times. This chain joins TRBV5-6 and TRBJ1-5; TRBD1 might be the D (5 bases). The ends were cut back, 0 bases at V and 7 bases at J, with 11 bases in the middle. The germline gives CDR1 SGHDT, CDR2 YYEEEE. This CDR3 has 14 amino acids. CDR3 protein: CASSLGRGNQPQHF. CDR3 DNA: TGTGCCAGCAGCTTGGGGAGGGGTAACCAGCCCCAGCATTTT.

The chain has TRBV2 and TRBJ1-6; D remains ambiguous. In germline, CDR1 is SNHLY, CDR2 FYNNEI. V was cut by 7 bases and J by 7 bases, with 11 bases left in between. The CDR3 is made up of 13 amino acids. The CDR3 bases are TGTGCCAGCAAGGAGGGAATCAATTCACCCCTCCACTTT. Protein: CASKEGINSPLHF.

This CDR3 reads CASSYPTAGGLGETQYF. CDR3 coding DNA: TGTGCCAGCAGTTACCCTACGGCAGGGGGCCTTGGTGAGACCCAGTACTTC. The V and J genes are TRBV6-2 or TRBV6-3 and TRBJ2-5; 8 bases fit TRBD1. CDR1 is MNHEY, CDR2 SVGEGT, per germline. J was trimmed by 5 bases and V by 2 bases; bases with no gene match: 13. The CDR3 spans 17 residues.

The V call is TRBV24-1, the J call TRBJ1-6, with D unclear. There are 13 residues in the CDR3. Per germline, CDR1 KGHDR and CDR2 SFDVKD. This CDR3 reads CDPPRTLNSPLHF. CDR3 sequence (DNA): TGTGACCCCCCCAGGACCCTTAATTCACCCCTCCACTTT.

This clone was observed once. The chain uses TRBV11-2 and TRBJ1-2; a weak D match, TRBD1 (5 bases). V lost 3 bases and J 7 bases, leaving 12 bases between the germline ends. CDR3 length: 13 amino acids. Germline lookup yields CDR1 SGHAT and CDR2 FQNNGV. The CDR3 DNA reads as TGTGCCAGCAGCTTTAACGAAGGGGTTGGCTACACCTTC. This gives the protein CASSFNEGVGYTF.

The V call is TRBV5-1, the J call TRBJ1-1, with TRBD1 as a possible D gene (5 bases). The germline V and J ends were trimmed by 0 bases and 4 bases, with 13 bases remaining between them. CDR1 is SGHRS and CDR2 is YFSETQ in the germline V gene. This CDR3 is built from 15 residues. CDR3 in DNA: TGCGCCAGCAGCTTGGAGCCGCCGGGGCGCACTGAAGCTTTCTTT. This codes for CASSLEPPGRTEAFF.

The chain recombines TRBV12-5 with TRBJ1-1, with D maybe TRBD1 (5 bases). Trimming stripped 7 bases from V and 5 bases from J, with 14 bases between. This CDR3 is 13 amino acids long. Germline V lookup: CDR1 LGHNT, CDR2 FRNRAP. DNA of the CDR3: TGTGCTAGTGCCCAAGGTGGGGGTACTGAAGCTTTCTTT. Translating it yields CASAQGGGTEAFF.

The V gene is TRBV7-2, the J gene TRBJ1-3, with 7 nucleotides matching TRBD1. Germline loops: CDR1 SGHTA, CDR2 FQGNSA. Trimming cost V 1 base and J 4 bases; bases outside gene matches: 4. The CDR3 runs to 15 residues. CDR3 sequence reads: CASSLGHRGGNTIYF. Here the CDR3 DNA reads TGTGCCAGCAGCTTAGGTCACAGGGGCGGAAACACCATATATTTT.